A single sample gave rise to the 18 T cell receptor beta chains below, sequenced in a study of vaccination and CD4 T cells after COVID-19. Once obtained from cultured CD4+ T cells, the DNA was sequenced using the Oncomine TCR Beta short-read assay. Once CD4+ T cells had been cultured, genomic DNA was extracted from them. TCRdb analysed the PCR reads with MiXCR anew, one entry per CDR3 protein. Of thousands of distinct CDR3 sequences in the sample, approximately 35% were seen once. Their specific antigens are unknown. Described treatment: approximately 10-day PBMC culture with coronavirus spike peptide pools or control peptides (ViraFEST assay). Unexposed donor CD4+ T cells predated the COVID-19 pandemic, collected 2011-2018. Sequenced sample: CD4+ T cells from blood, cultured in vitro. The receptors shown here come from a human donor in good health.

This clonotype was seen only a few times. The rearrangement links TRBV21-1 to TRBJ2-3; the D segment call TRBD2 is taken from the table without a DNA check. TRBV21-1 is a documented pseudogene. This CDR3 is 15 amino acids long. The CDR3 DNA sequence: TGTGCCAGCAGCAAGGAATGGGCCCTCACAGATACGCAGTATTTT. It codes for CASSKEWALTDTQYF.

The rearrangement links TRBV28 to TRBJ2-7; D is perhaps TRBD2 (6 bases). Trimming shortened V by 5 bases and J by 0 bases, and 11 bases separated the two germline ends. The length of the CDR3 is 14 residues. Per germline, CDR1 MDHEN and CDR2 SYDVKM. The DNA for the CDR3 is TGTGCCAGCAGTCCCCCGCGGGACTCCTACGAGCAGTACTTC. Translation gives CASSPPRDSYEQYF.

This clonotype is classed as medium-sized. The CDR3 nucleotides read TGTGCCACCAGTGATTCAGGGGGGGGCCTGAGGCAGCCCCAGCATTTT. Its protein is CATSDSGGGLRQPQHF. V is TRBV24-1 and J is TRBJ1-5; 7 nucleotides align to TRBD1. Germline V CDR1 and CDR2: KGHDR, SFDVKD. The CDR3 consists of 16 residues. J gave up 7 bases and V 2 bases, and 10 bases lay outside the gene matches.

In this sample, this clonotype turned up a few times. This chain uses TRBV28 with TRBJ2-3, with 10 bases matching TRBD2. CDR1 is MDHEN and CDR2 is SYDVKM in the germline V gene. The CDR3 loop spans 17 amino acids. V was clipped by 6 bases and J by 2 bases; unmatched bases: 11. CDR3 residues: CASRTWTSGTVTDTQYF. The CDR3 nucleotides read TGTGCCAGCAGGACGTGGACTAGCGGAACCGTCACAGATACGCAGTATTTT.

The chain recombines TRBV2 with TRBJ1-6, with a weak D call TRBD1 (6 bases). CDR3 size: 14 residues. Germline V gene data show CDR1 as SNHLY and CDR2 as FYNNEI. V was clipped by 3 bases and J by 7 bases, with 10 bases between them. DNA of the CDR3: TGTGCCAGCAGTGAGGCAGGGGACAATTCACCCCTCCACTTT. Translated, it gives CASSEAGDNSPLHF.

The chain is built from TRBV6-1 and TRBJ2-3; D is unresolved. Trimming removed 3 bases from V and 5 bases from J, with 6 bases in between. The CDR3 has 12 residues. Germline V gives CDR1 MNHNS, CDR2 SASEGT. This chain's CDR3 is CASSDMVDTQYF. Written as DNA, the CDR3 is TGTGCCAGCAGTGACATGGTAGATACGCAGTATTTT.

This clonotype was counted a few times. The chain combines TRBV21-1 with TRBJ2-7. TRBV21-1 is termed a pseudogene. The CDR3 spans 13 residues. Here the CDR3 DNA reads TGTGCCAGCAGGACGAACAGAACAAGCGAGCAGTACTTC. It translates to CASRTNRTSEQYF.

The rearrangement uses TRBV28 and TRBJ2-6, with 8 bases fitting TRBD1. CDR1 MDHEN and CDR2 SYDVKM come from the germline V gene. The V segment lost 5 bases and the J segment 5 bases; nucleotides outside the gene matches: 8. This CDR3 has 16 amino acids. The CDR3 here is CASSGDRSFRANVLTF. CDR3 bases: TGTGCCAGCAGTGGGGACAGGAGTTTTCGGGCCAACGTCCTGACTTTC.

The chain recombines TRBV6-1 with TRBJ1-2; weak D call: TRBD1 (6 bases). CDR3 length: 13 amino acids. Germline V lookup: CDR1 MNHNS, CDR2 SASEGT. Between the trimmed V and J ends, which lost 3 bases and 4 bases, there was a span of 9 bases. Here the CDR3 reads CASSDRGPYGYTF. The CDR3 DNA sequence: TGTGCCAGCAGTGACAGGGGTCCCTATGGCTACACCTTC.

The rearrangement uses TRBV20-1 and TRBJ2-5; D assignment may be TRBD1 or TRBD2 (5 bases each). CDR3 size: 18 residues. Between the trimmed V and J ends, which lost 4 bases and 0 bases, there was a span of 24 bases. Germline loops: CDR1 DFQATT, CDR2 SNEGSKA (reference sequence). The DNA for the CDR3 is TGCAGTGCTATCGACAGCAAAAATGTTTGGGAGTACCAAGAGACCCAGTACTTC. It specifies CSAIDSKNVWEYQETQYF.

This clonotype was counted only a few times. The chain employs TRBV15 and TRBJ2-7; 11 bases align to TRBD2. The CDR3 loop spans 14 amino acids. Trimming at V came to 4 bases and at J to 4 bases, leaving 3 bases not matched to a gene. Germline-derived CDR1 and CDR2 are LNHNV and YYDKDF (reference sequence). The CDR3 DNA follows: TGTGCCACCAGCATAAGGACTAGCGGGTACGAGCAGTACTTC. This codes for CATSIRTSGYEQYF. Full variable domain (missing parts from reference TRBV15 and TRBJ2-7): DAMVIQNPRYQVTQFGKPVTLSCSQTLNHNVMYWYQQKSSQAPKLLFHYYDKDFNNEADTPDNFQSRRPNTSFCFLDIRSPGLGDTAMYLCATSIRTSGYEQYFGPGTRLTVT.

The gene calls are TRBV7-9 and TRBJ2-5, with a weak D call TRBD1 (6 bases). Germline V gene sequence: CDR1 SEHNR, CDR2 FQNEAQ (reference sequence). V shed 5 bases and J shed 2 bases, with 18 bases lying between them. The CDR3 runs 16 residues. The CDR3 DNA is TGTGCCAGCAGCCCGATGACGCTCAGGGGTCAAGAGACCCAGTACTTC. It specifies CASSPMTLRGQETQYF.

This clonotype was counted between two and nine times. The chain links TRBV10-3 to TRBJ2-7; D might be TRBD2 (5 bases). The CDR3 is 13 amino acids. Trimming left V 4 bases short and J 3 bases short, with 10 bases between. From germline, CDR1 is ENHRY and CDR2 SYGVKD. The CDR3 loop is CAISAPGNYEQYF. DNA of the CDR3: TGTGCCATCAGTGCCCCGGGGAACTACGAGCAGTACTTC.

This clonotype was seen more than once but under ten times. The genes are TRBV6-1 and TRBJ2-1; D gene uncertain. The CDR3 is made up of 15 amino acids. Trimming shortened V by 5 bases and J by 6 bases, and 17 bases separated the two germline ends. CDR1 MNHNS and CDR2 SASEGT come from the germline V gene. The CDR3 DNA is TGTGCCAGCAGTCGATCCCTAGTCTTACTCAATGAGCAGTTCTTC. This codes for CASSRSLVLLNEQFF.

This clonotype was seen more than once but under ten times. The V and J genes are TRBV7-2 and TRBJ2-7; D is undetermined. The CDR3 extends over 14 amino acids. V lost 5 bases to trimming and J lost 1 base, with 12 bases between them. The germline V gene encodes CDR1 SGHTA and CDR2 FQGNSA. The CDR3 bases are TGTGCCAGCAGCCCCCACAGCGCATCCTACGAGCAGTACTTC. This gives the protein CASSPHSASYEQYF.

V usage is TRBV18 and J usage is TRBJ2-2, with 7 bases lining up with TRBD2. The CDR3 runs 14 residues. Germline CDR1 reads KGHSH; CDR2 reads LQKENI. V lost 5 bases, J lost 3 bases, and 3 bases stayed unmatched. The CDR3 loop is CASSIAGYTGELFF. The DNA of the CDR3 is TGTGCCAGCTCAATAGCGGGCTACACCGGGGAGCTGTTTTTT.

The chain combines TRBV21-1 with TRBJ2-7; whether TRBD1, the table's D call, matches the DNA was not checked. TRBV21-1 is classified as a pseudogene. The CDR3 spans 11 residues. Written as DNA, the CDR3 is TGTCCACAGGGAATCTACTACGAGCAGTACTTC. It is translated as CPQGIYYEQYF.

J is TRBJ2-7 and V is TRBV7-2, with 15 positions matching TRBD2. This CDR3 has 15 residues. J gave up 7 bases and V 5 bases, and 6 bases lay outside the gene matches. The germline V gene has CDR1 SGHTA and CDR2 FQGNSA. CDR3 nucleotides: TGTGCCAGCAGCCGGACTAGCGGGAGGGTGGGGGAGCAGTACTTC. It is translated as CASSRTSGRVGEQYF.